Shown below are 11 T cell receptor beta chains from a single sample sequenced in a study of STAT5B mutations in CD4+ large granular lymphocyte leukemia. The repertoire was sequenced with immunoSEQ multiplex PCR; TCRdb's copy has only in-frame clones and lacks some. The data contain roughly 30,000 clones, approximately 69% of them singletons. Sequences were obtained from CD4+ T cells from blood buffy coats. Receptors originate from a human donor in good health.

This rearrangement joins TRBV7-2 to TRBJ1-2; maybe TRBD1 (5 bases). Trimming took off 5 bases at V and 5 bases at J, with 18 bases between the two ends. The germline gives CDR1 SGHTA, CDR2 FQGNSA. This CDR3 has 15 residues. Written as DNA, the CDR3 is TGTGCCAGCAGCCCTCGGTCACAGGCTCGGTATGGCTACACCTTC. Translated: CASSPRSQARYGYTF.

The rearrangement joins TRBV2 to TRBJ2-5, with 9 bases that match TRBD1. Germline lookup yields CDR1 SNHLY and CDR2 FYNNEI. The CDR3 is 16 amino acids. V lost 5 bases, J lost 2 bases, and 9 bases stayed unmatched. DNA of the CDR3: TGTGCCAGCAGTTTGATTGCGGGACAGGGACAAGAGACCCAGTACTTC. Its protein product is CASSLIAGQGQETQYF.

The V gene is TRBV15, the J gene TRBJ1-2; tentative D call: TRBD1 (5 bases). The ends were cut back, 8 bases at V and 4 bases at J, with 11 bases in the middle. The CDR3 is 12 amino acids. Per the germline V gene, CDR1 is LNHNV and CDR2 is YYDKDF (reference sequence). CDR3 sequence reads: CATGDGAYGYTF. As DNA, the CDR3 is TGTGCCACCGGGGACGGAGCCTATGGCTACACCTTC.

The chain links TRBV30 to TRBJ1-1; 7 nucleotides line up with TRBD1. The V segment lost 3 bases and the J segment 4 bases; nucleotides outside the gene matches: 2. This CDR3 is built from 12 residues. The germline V gene has CDR1 GTSNPN and CDR2 SVGIG (reference sequence). CDR3 amino acids: CAWRAGGTEAFF. CDR3 nucleotides: TGTGCCTGGAGGGCAGGGGGCACTGAAGCTTTCTTT.

The chain recombines TRBV7-2 with TRBJ2-2; the D gene is possibly TRBD2 (6 bases). The CDR3 extends over 14 amino acids. The germline gives CDR1 SGHTA, CDR2 FQGNSA. V was pared by 8 bases and J by 6 bases, with 16 bases between. DNA for the CDR3: TGTGCCAGCGTCCTAGGGAGCGGGCCCGGGGAGCTGTTTTTT. The encoded protein is CASVLGSGPGELFF.

The chain carries TRBV5-6 and TRBJ2-5; 9 positions agree with TRBD1. Trimming at V came to 4 bases and at J to 4 bases, leaving 5 bases not matched to a gene. The germline V gene encodes CDR1 SGHDT and CDR2 YYEEEE. The CDR3 extends over 14 amino acids. CDR3 sequence reads: CASSGGTGRETQYF. The CDR3 DNA sequence: TGTGCCAGCAGCGGCGGGACAGGGAGAGAGACCCAGTACTTC.

The rearrangement joins TRBV6-6 to TRBJ1-5; 9 bases align to TRBD1. The CDR3 extends over 14 amino acids. The trim removed 8 bases at V and 4 bases at J, leaving 6 bases unmatched. Germline CDR1 is MNHNY and CDR2 is SVGAGI (reference sequence). The CDR3 nucleotides are TGTGCCAGCTGGGGGGACAGGGAAAATCAGCCCCAGCATTTT. It encodes CASWGDRENQPQHF.

The chain links TRBV7-9 to TRBJ2-1; the D gene is possibly TRBD1 (6 bases). Germline V gene data show CDR1 as SEHNR and CDR2 as FQNEAQ (reference sequence). The CDR3 spans 18 residues. V was cut by 2 bases and J by 7 bases, with 24 bases left in between. The CDR3 bases are TGTGCCAGCAGCTTATCTGCTTTCCCTAGGGGGAGTGGTAATGAGCAGTTCTTC. This translates into CASSLSAFPRGSGNEQFF.

This clone has a handful of counts. The rearrangement uses TRBV28 and TRBJ1-2; perhaps TRBD1 as D (5 bases). Trimming pared 2 bases from V and 2 bases from J, leaving 9 bases between. The germline V gene has CDR1 MDHEN and CDR2 SYDVKM. The CDR3 has 14 amino acids. CDR3 residues: CASSLPGGNYGYTF. CDR3 DNA: TGTGCCAGCAGTTTACCCGGGGGGAACTATGGCTACACCTTC.

There are a few counts of this clone. The chain combines TRBV6-1 with TRBJ1-1; the match to TRBD1 covers 7 bases. The germline V gene has CDR1 MNHNS and CDR2 SASEGT. The CDR3 extends over 13 amino acids. The chain's CDR3 is CASLDRAGTEAFF. The CDR3 nucleotides are TGTGCTTCCCTAGACAGGGCGGGCACTGAAGCTTTCTTT.

The V call is TRBV21-1, the J call TRBJ2-1. TRBV21-1 represents a pseudogene. The CDR3 totals 13 residues. CDR3 residues: CASSTSPANEQFF. The CDR3 bases are TGTGCCAGCAGCACCTCCCCAGCCAATGAGCAGTTCTTC.